This TCR beta chain was documented in a study of blood T cell repertoires in COVID-19. Study-level background: Some COVID-19 samples were acute and others convalescent; all came from the United States, Italy and Spain. From T cells, B-cell-depleted T cells, or PBMCs came the material, which was cDNA or gDNA.

Original analysis: Amplification of reference gene primers provided the estimated nucleated cell counts. Sequencing used immunoSEQ multiplex PCR; TCRdb keeps in-frame clones, though not all of them. Clone size and the V and J calls come from that table; the DNA yielded D and trimming. The sample carries 130,000 or so clones, roughly 90% recorded once. Germline CDR1 and CDR2: WSHSY and SAAADI. This CDR3 has 15 residues. The V end was cut by 0 bases, the J end by 0 bases, with 8 bases between. The material sequenced was peripheral blood. This chain links TRBV10-2 with TRBJ1-2; D perhaps matches TRBD1 (5 bases). This clonotype was sampled from a man in his 70s with active COVID-19. The CDR3 bases are TGCGCCAGCAGTGAGTCGCCAGGGCCTAACTATGGCTACACCTTC. Residues: CASSESPGPNYGYTF.